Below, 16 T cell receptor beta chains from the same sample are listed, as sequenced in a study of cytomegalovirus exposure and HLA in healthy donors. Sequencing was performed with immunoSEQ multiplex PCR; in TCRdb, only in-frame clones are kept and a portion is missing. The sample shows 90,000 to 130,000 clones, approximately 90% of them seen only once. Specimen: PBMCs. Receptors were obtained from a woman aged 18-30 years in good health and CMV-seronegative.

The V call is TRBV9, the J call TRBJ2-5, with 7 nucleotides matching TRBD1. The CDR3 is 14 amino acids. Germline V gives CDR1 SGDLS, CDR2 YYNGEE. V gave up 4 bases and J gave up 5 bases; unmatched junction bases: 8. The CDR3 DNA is TGTGCCAGCAGCTTACAGGGGCCATCGGAGACCCAGTACTTC. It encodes CASSLQGPSETQYF.

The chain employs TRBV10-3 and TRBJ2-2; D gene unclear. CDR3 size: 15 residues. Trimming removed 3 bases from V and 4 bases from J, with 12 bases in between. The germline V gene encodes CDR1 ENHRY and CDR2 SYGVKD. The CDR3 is CAISETAVRTGELFF. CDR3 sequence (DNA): TGTGCCATCAGTGAAACCGCTGTGCGCACCGGGGAGCTGTTTTTT.

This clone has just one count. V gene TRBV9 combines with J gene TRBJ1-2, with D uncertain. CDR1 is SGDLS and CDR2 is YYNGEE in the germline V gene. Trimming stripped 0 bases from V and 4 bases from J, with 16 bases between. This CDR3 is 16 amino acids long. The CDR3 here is CASSVDPGVSFYGYTF. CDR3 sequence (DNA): TGTGCCAGCAGCGTAGACCCCGGGGTCAGTTTCTATGGCTACACCTTC.

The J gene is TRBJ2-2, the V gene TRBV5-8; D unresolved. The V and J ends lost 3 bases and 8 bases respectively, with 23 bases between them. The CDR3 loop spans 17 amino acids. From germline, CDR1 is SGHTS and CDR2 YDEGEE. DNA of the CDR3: TGTGCCAGCAGCTCTGGCCTAAGGCTTGGGCCACCGGGGGAGCTGTTTTTT. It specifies CASSSGLRLGPPGELFF.

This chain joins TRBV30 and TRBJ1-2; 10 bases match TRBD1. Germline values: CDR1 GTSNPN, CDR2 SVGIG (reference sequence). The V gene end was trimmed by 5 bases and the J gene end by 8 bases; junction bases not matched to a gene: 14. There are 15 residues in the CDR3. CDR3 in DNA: TGTGCCTGGTTATTTACCGTTGGGACAGGGGACGGCTACACCTTC. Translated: CAWLFTVGTGDGYTF.

The CDR3 loop reads CASSLSSGRASEQYF. CDR3 nucleotides: TGTGCCAGCAGCTTAAGTAGCGGGAGGGCGAGCGAGCAGTACTTC. The rearrangement joins TRBV7-3 to TRBJ2-7, with 11 bases fitting TRBD2. The CDR3 is made up of 15 amino acids. CDR1 is SGHTA and CDR2 is FQGTGA in the germline V gene. The J segment lost 6 bases and the V segment lost 1 base, leaving 5 bases of the junction unmatched.

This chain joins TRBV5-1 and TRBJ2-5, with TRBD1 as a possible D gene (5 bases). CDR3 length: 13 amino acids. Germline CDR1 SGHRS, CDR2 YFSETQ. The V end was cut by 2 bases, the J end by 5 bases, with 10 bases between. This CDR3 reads CASSFQGLETQYF. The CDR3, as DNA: TGCGCCAGCAGCTTCCAGGGTCTTGAGACCCAGTACTTC.

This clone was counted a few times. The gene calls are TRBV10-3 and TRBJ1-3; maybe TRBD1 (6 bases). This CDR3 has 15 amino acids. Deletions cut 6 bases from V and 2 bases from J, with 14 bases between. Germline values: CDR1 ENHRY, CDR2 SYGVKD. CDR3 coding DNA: TGTGCCATCAGAGATCAGGGGAAGACTGGAAACACCATATATTTT. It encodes CAIRDQGKTGNTIYF.

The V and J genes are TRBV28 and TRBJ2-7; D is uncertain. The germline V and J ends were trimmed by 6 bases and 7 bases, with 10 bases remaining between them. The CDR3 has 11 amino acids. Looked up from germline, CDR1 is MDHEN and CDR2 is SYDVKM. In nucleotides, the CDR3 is TGTGCCAGCAGCCACCTCGGGGAGCAGTACTTC. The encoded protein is CASSHLGEQYF.

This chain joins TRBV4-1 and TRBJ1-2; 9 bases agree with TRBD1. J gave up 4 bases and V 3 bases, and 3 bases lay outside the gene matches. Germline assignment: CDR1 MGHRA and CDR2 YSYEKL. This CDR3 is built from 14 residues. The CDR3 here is CASSQGTGTYGYTF. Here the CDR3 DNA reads TGCGCCAGCAGCCAGGGGACAGGGACCTATGGCTACACCTTC.

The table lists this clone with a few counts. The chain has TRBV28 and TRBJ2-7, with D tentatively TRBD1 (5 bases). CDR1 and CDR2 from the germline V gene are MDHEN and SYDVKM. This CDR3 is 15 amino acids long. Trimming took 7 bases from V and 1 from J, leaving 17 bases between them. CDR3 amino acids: CASTQRGIPSYEQYF. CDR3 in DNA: TGTGCCAGCACCCAAAGGGGAATTCCTTCCTACGAGCAGTACTTC.

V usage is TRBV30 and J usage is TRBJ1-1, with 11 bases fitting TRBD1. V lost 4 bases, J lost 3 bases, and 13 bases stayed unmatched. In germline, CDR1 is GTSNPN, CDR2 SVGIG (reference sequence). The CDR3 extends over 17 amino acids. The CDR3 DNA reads TGTGCCTGGACCATCACTAGGACAGGGGGCGGGCACACTGAAGCTTTCTTT. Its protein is CAWTITRTGGGHTEAFF.

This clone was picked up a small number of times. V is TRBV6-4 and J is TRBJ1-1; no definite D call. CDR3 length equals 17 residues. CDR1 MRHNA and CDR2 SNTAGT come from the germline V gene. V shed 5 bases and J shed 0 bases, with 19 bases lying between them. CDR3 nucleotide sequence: TGTGCCAGCAGTCCACCTCTAGAGCGCTTCATGAACACTGAAGCTTTCTTT. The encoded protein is CASSPPLERFMNTEAFF.

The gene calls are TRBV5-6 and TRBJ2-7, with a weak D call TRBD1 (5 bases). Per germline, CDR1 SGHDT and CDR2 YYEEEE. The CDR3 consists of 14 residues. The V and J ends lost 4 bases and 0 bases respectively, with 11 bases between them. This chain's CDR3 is CASSDRTTSYEQYF. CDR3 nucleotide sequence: TGTGCCAGCAGCGACCGGACAACCTCCTACGAGCAGTACTTC.

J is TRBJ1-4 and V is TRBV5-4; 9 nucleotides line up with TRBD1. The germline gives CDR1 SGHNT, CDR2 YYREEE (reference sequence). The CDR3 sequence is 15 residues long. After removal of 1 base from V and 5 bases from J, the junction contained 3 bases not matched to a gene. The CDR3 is CASSLMGQGNEKLFF. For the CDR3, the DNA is TGTGCCAGCAGCTTGATGGGACAGGGAAATGAAAAACTGTTTTTT.

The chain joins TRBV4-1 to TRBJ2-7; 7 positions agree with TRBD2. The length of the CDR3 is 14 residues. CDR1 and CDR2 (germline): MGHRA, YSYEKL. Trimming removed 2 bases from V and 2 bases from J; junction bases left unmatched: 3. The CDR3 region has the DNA TGCGCCAGCAGCCAACCGAGCGGGGCCTACGAGCAGTACTTC. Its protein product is CASSQPSGAYEQYF.